The clone carrying this T cell receptor beta chain was recorded only once. V lost 2 bases, J lost 6 bases, and 13 bases lay in between. This CDR3 has 14 amino acids. Germline V gene sequence: CDR1 SGHTA, CDR2 FQGNSA. Sequenced by immunoSEQ multiplex PCR; TCRdb stores in-frame clones only, minus some. The sample holds under 450,000 clones, 75% to 90% seen once. The data derive from a study of blood T cell repertoires in COVID-19. The genes are TRBV7-2 and TRBJ1-2; no definite D call. Sample: peripheral blood. The clonotype originates from a woman aged 60-75 years with COVID-19, enrolled during active disease. CDR3 coding DNA: TGTGCCAGCAGCTTATTTCGAGGGTGGAATGGCTACACCTTC. Residues: CASSLFRGWNGYTF.